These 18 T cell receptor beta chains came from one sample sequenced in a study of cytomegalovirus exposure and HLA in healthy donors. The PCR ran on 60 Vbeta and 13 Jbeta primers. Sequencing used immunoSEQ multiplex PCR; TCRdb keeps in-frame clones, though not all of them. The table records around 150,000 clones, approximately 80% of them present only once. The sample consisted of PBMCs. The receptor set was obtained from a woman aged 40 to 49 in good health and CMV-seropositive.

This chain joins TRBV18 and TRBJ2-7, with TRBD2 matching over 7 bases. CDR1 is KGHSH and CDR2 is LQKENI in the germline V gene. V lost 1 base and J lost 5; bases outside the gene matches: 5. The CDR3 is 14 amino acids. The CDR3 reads CASSPLAGAHEQYF. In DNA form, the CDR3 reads TGTGCCAGCTCACCACTGGCGGGAGCCCACGAGCAGTACTTC.

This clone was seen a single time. The CDR3 nucleotides read TGTGCCTGGACTTACAGGGGAGGAAGAAATCAGCCCCAGCATTTT. Translating it yields CAWTYRGGRNQPQHF. The chain links TRBV30 to TRBJ1-5; 7 nucleotides agree with TRBD1. The CDR3 sequence is 15 residues long. The germline V gene encodes CDR1 GTSNPN and CDR2 SVGIG (reference sequence). J was trimmed by 4 bases and V by 4 bases; bases with no gene match: 10.

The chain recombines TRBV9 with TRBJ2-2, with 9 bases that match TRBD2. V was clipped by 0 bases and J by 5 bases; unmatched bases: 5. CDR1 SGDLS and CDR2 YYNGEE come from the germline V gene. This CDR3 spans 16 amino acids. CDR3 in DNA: TGTGCCAGCAGCGTAGAATCTAGCGGGGCTACCGGGGAGCTGTTTTTT. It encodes CASSVESSGATGELFF.

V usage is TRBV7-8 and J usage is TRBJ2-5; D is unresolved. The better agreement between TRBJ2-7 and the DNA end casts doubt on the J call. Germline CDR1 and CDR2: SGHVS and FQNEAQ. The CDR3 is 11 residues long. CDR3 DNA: TGTGCCAGCAGCTTTGGCGGCGAGCAGTACTTC. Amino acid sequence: CASSFGGEQYF.

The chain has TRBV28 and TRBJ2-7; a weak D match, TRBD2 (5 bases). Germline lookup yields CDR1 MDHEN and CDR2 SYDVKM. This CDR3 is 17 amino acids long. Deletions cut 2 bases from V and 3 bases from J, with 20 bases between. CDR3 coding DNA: TGTGCCAGCAGTTTACGGGGTTCCCCTATCCGAGGCTACGAGCAGTACTTC. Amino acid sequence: CASSLRGSPIRGYEQYF.

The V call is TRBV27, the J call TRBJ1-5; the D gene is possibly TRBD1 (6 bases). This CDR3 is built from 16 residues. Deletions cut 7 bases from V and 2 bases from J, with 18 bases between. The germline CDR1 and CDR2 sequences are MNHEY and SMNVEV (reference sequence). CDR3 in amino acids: CASTPTGFVRNQPQHF. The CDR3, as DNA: TGTGCCAGCACCCCTACAGGGTTTGTGCGCAATCAGCCCCAGCATTTT.

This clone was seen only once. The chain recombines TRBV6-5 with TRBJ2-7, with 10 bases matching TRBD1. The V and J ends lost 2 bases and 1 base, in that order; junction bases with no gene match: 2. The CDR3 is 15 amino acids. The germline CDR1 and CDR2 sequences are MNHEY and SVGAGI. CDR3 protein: CASSYDRGRSYEQYF. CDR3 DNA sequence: TGTGCCAGCAGTTACGACAGGGGGCGATCCTACGAGCAGTACTTC.

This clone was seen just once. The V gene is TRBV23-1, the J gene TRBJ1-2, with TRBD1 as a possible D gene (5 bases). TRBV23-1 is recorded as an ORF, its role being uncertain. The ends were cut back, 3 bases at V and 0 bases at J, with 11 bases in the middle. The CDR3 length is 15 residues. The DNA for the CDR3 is TGCGCCAGCAGTCATGACAGTCAACCTAACTATGGCTACACCTTC. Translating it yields CASSHDSQPNYGYTF.

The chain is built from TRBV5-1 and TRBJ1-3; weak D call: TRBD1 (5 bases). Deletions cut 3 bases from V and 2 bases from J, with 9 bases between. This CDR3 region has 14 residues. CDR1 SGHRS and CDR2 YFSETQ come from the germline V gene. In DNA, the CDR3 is TGCGCCAGCAGCTCGGGGGGGGCTGGAAACACCATATATTTT. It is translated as CASSSGGAGNTIYF.

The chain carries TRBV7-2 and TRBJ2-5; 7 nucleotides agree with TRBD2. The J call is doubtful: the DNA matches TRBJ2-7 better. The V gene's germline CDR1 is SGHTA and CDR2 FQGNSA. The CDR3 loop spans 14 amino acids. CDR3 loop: CASSLSGLPYEQYF. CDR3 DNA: TGTGCCAGCAGCCTTAGCGGGCTCCCTTACGAGCAGTACTTC.

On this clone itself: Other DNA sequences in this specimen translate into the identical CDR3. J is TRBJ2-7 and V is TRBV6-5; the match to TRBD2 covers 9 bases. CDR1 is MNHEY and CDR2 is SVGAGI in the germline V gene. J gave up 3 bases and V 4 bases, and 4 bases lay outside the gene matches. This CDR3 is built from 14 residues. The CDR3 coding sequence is TGTGCCAGCAGTTTTATGACTAGCGGCTACGAGCAGTACTTC. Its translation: CASSFMTSGYEQYF.

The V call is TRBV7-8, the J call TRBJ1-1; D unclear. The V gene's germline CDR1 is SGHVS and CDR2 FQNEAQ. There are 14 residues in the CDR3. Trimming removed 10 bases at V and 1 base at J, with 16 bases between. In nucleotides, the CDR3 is TGTGCCACTAAGGGAGGCAGAGGGAACACTGAAGCTTTCTTT. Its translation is CATKGGRGNTEAFF.

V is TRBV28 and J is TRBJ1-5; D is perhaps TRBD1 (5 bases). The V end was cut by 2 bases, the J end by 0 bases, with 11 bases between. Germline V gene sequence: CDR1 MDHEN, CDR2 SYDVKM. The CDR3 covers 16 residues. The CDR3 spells CASSLETAYSNQPQHF. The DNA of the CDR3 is TGTGCCAGCAGTTTAGAGACAGCATATAGCAATCAGCCCCAGCATTTT.

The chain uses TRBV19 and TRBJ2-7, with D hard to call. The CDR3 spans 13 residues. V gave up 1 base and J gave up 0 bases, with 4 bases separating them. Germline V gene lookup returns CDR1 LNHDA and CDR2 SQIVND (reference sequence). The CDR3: CASSIAPSYEQYF. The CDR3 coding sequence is TGTGCCAGTAGTATAGCTCCCTCCTACGAGCAGTACTTC.

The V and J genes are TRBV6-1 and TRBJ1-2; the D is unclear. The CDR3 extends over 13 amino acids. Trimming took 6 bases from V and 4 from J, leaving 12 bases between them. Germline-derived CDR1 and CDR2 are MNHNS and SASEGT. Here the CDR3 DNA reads TGTGCCAGCAGCGAGGGAGATCTCTATGGCTACACCTTC. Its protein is CASSEGDLYGYTF.

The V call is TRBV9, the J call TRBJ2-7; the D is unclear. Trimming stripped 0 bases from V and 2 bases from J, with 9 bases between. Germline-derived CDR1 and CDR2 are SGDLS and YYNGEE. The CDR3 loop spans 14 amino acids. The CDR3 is CASSVAAGTYEQYF. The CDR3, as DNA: TGTGCCAGCAGCGTAGCGGCAGGTACCTACGAGCAGTACTTC.

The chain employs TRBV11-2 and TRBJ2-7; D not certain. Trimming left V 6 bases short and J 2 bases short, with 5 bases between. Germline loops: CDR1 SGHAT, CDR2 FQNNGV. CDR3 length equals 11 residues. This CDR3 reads CASRSTYEQYF. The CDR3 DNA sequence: TGTGCCAGCAGGTCTACCTACGAGCAGTACTTC.

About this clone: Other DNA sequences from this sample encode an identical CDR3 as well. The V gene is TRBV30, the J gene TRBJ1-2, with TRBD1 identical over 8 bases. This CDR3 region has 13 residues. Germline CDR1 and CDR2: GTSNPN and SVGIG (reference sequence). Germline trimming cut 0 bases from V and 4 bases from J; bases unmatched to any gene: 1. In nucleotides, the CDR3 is TGTGCCTGGAGTGTAGGACAGGGCTATGGCTACACCTTC. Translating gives CAWSVGQGYGYTF.